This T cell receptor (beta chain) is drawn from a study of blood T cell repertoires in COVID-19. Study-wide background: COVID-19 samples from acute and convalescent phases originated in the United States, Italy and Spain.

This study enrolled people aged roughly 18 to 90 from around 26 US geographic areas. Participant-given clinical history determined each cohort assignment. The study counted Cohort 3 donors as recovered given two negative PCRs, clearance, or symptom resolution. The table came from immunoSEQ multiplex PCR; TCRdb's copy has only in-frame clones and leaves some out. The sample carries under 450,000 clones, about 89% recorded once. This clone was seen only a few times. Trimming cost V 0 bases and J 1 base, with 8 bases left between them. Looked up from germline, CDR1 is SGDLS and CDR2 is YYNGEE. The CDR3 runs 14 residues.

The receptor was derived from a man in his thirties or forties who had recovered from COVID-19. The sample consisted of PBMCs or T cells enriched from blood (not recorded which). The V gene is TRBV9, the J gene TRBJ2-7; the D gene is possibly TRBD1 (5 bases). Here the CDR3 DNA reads TGTGCCAGCAGCGTAGTGGCAGGGTCCTACGAGCAGTACTTC. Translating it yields CASSVVAGSYEQYF.